This TCR beta chain stems from a study of cytotoxic CD8 clonotypes in ibrutinib-treated CLL (dated by TCRdb to the early 2020s). Turning to the overall study: In this cohort, 15 patients were treatment-naive and more than 9 were relapsed/refractory, while about 18 had unmutated IGHV. Responses were partial in roughly 24 patients and complete in 2; after median around 65 months follow-up, around 14 stayed in remission and roughly twelve progressed. Response samples were obtained after a median of about 13 months of treatment, with a range of roughly 6 to 40 months. Samples averaged roughly 280,000 productive templates and some 91,000 productive rearrangements. Of the roughly 90 participants in the trial, 25 to 30 had longitudinal samples available. Cryopreserved peripheral blood mononuclear cells were obtained prior to treatment, at the time of response, and at either disease progression or sustained remission. Every remission and progressive disease sample was obtained while ibrutinib was still being received by the patients.

V drops 6 bases and J drops 0 bases, leaving 21 bases in between. The germline V gene provides CDR1 MDHEN and CDR2 SYDVKM. Its CDR3 holds 17 amino acids, cysteine through phenylalanine. Just the 51-base CDR3 DNA is kept, in frame starting at base 1. Each clonotype received, on average, roughly 9.6x coverage in deep resolution sequencing performed on a MiSeq, where the target depth lay between 1 in 1 million and 1 in 200,000 T cells. The immunoSEQ hsTCRB Kit was used to generate the TCR beta libraries. The authors' analysis ran thus. Data were analyzed with ImmunoSEQ Data Assistant and ImmunoSEQ Analyzer, with V, D and J genes assigned per IMGT definitions. Clonality, which ranges from 0 to 1, was calculated as one minus the normalized Shannon entropy of productive rearrangement frequencies. Public clonotype analysis was restricted to overrepresented clonotypes comprising at least 0.05% of each patient's repertoire. Repertoires from roughly 13 age-matched healthy donors in immuneACCESS were used as clonality controls. In TCRdb, the immuneACCESS table is reduced to in-frame sequences with V and J assigned. These tables do not hold every clone; where another copy was compared, an unresolved V gene accounts for under half, and the others remain unexplained. V and J calls and clone size follow that table, whereas D and trimming were derived from the DNA. This sample lists about 300,000 clones; 65% to 85% were detected once. The biggest ten clones account for about 5.3% of the sample.

To note about this clone: Its recognized antigen is unknown. The sample holds no much larger clone one base away, and base qualities are not on file.

Findings and caveats that apply to the study as a whole: Baseline clonality was found to be higher than that of age-matched healthy donors and was strongly correlated with circulating CD8+ T-cell counts. Clonality increased at ibrutinib response, stayed stable in sustained remission, and fell back toward baseline at progression. Sustained-remission and progressing patients did not have matched sampling times, and lymph node repertoires were not examined. Public clonotypes were found to be uncommon and were observed to contract or remain stable during treatment; the increase in clonality was shown to reflect expansion of private clonotypes at ibrutinib response.

The sample's time point label is to be understood as: progressive disease on ibrutinib. For TCR beta library preparation, roughly 2 micrograms of genomic DNA were extracted from the cryopreserved PBMCs. Longitudinal blood samples from CLL patients on ibrutinib monotherapy were analyzed using high-throughput TCR beta sequencing. The patients were enrolled in a single-center, open-label phase 2 trial of ibrutinib monotherapy. Sequencing was performed on PBMCs, taken at disease progression, from a patient treated with ibrutinib. This TCR derives from a human donor with chronic lymphocytic leukemia. The chain is made from TRBV28 and TRBJ2-7, with a weak D call of TRBD2 (6 bases match). In nucleotides, the sequence is TGTGCCAGCAGGGAGGGACTCCACCAGAAGCGCTCCTACGAGCAGTACTTC. Translated, this gives CASREGLHQKRSYEQYF.